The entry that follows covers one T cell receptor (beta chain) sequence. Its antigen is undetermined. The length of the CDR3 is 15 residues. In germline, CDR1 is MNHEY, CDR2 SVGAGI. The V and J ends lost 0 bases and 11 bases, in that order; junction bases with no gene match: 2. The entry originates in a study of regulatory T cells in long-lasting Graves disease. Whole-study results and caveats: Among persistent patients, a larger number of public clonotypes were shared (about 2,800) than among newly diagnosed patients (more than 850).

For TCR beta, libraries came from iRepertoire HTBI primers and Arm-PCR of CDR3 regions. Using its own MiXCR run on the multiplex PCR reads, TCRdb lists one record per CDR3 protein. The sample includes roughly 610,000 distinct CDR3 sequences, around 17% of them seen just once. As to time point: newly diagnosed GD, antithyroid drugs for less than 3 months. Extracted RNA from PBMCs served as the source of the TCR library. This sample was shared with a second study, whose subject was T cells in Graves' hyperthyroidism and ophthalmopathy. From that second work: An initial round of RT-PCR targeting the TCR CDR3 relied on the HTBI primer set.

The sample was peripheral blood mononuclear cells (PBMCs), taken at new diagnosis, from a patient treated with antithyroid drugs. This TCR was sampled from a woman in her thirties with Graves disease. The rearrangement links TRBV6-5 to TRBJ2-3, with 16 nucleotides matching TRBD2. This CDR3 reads CASSYSGTSGRVQYF. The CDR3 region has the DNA TGTGCCAGCAGTTACTCCGGGACTAGCGGGAGGGTGCAGTATTTT.